This record concerns one T cell receptor (beta chain) sequence. Germline CDR1 is GTSNPN and CDR2 is SVGIG (reference sequence). The CDR3 consists of 12 residues. The data stem from a study of blood T cell repertoires in COVID-19. At the level of the study: Samples representing acute and convalescent COVID-19 were sourced from the United States, Italy and Spain. Nucleic acid was either cDNA or gDNA, and it came from T cells, B-cell-depleted T cells, or PBMCs.

Original methodology: Amplified reference gene primers provided the basis for estimating nucleated cell counts. The data were produced by immunoSEQ multiplex PCR, yet TCRdb's version contains in-frame clones alone and is incomplete. The V and J calls and clone size are taken from that table; D and trimming were inferred from the DNA. The sample shows 150,000 to 200,000 clones, 88% of them seen only once. The receptor comes from a human donor in a cohort sampled during active COVID-19. The gene calls are TRBV30 and TRBJ1-2; the D gene is possibly TRBD1 (5 bases). The sample consisted of peripheral blood. This chain's CDR3 is CVCIGGYGGYTF. Written as DNA, the CDR3 is TGTGTGTGCATCGGGGGTTACGGTGGCTACACCTTC.